This T cell receptor (beta chain) was obtained from a study of brain T cells in children with intractable seizures. The germline V gene encodes CDR1 LGHDT and CDR2 YNNKEL (reference sequence). The V end was cut by 5 bases, the J end by 8 bases, with 15 bases between. The CDR3 runs to 13 residues. Regarding time point: blood from clinic visit 5 months post-surgery; TSC patient then seizure free. Before surgery, patients took at least one anti-epileptic drug. Measured with immunoSEQ multiplex PCR; TCRdb has only the in-frame clones, and not every one. This sample yields under 400,000 clones, of which 93% are seen a single time; 4.5% to 7% belongs to the top ten. Study-wide results and caveats: Clones missing pre-surgery may reflect undersampling of that blood sample. Only CDR3 sequence similarity suggested viral specificity, without known HCMV serostatus.

Details on this clone: Its antigen is still unknown.

The sequencing here drew on peripheral blood, taken more than 4 months after surgery. The V call is TRBV3-1 (or the pseudogene TRBV3-2), the J call TRBJ1-1; D not resolved. This clonotype originated in a boy under two years old with tuberous sclerosis and intractable seizures. The CDR3 sequence: CASSESPGPEAFF. DNA for the CDR3: TGTGCCAGCAGCGAATCTCCGGGCCCCGAAGCTTTCTTT.